This TCR beta chain derives from a study of blood T cells in healthy people across ages. Overall study results and limits: The donors' CMV status was not determined, possibly confounding changes in expanded clonotypes. Both naive CD4+ cell counts and diversity were greater in long-lived donors than in aged donors. Higher naive T cell percentage went strongly together with higher TCR beta diversity.

It was with a sample-barcoded 5' primer and a J-beta primer mix that a second PCR of about 6 to 12 cycles was run. Each cDNA molecule received a tag from a template-switch adaptor that had 12 random nucleotides. MiXCR was run by TCRdb on the 5' RACE reads, yielding one entry per CDR3 protein. The profile shows 1.8 million or so distinct CDR3 sequences, 35% to 50% of them singletons. Of note for this clonotype: Its antigen is as yet unknown.

This CDR3 comprises 14 residues. V lost 4 bases, J lost 10 bases, and 10 bases stayed unmatched. Germline lookup yields CDR1 ENHRY and CDR2 SYGVKD. This sequence was found in a human donor in good health. What was sequenced was blood. This chain joins TRBV10-3 and TRBJ2-3, with 8 bases identical to TRBD2. The CDR3 nucleotides read TGTGCCATCAGTGTACGAGCTAGAGCGGGAGCGCAGTATTTT. This translates into CAISVRARAGAQYF.